This record concerns one TCR beta chain sequence. Its specificity is unknown. Alongside a J-beta primer mix, a sample-barcoded 5' primer served in a second PCR lasting roughly 7 to 11 cycles. TCRdb reanalysed the 5' RACE reads using MiXCR and keeps one entry per CDR3 protein. The table records about 580,000 distinct CDR3 sequences, around 50% of them present only once. The sample comes from a study of blood T cells in healthy people across ages. Study conclusions and caveats: Older age went with lower TCR beta diversity per million T cells, in a roughly linear way. Versus aged donors, long-lived donors had higher diversity and more naive CD4+ cells.

The CDR3 has 14 residues. V shed 5 bases and J 2 bases; nucleotides not matched to a gene: 7. Germline CDR1 reads SQVTM; CDR2 reads ANQGSEA. This rearrangement joins TRBV29-1 to TRBJ2-3, with TRBD2 identical over 7 bases. The specimen was blood. The clonotype originates from an older man in good health. CDR3 sequence: CSVRTGGTTDTQYF. For the CDR3, the DNA is TGCAGCGTTCGGACGGGAGGAACCACAGATACGCAGTATTTT.